The 25 T cell receptor beta chains in this list originate from one sample, sequenced in a study of cytomegalovirus exposure and HLA in healthy donors. Amplification used 60 Vbeta primers and 13 Jbeta primers. Repertoires were generated with immunoSEQ multiplex PCR, while TCRdb's copy carries only in-frame clones and drops some. Here the sample spans some 91,000 clones, around 82% being singletons. Sequenced input: PBMCs. These receptors were collected from a woman aged 55-75 years in good health and CMV-seronegative.

The chain has TRBV10-3 and TRBJ1-2, with TRBD1 as a possible D gene (6 bases). CDR1 and CDR2 (germline): ENHRY, SYGVKD. The CDR3 covers 13 residues. V was clipped by 5 bases and J by 2 bases, with 9 bases between them. This CDR3 is CAISTDRNYGYTF. The CDR3 coding sequence is TGTGCCATCAGTACTGACAGGAACTATGGCTACACCTTC.

V gene TRBV7-2 combines with J gene TRBJ2-7; 7 bases map to TRBD1. CDR3 length equals 14 residues. From germline, CDR1 is SGHTA and CDR2 FQGNSA. With 2 bases clipped from V and 2 bases from J, the junction kept 3 bases outside the gene matches. In nucleotides, the CDR3 is TGTGCCAGCAGCTTAAACAGGGGACCCTACGAGCAGTACTTC. Translated, it gives CASSLNRGPYEQYF.

This clone was observed a single time. The genes are TRBV25-1 and TRBJ1-6, with 8 bases lining up with TRBD1. The V gene end was trimmed by 5 bases and the J gene end by 7 bases; junction bases not matched to a gene: 4. The CDR3 is 14 residues long. CDR1 and CDR2 (germline): MGHDK, SYGVNS. The DNA for the CDR3 is TGTGCCAGCAGTCTCACAGGGGGAAATTCACCCCTCCACTTT. As protein: CASSLTGGNSPLHF. Drawing the rest from reference TRBV25-1 and TRBJ1-6, the complete variable domain is EADIYQTPRYLVIGTGKKITLECSQTMGHDKMYWYQQDPGMELHLIHYSYGVNSTEKGDLSSESTVSRIRTEHFPLTLESARPSHTSQYLCASSLTGGNSPLHFGNGTRLTVT.

The chain recombines TRBV9 with TRBJ2-3; D call uncertain. CDR3 length: 15 residues. In germline, CDR1 is SGDLS, CDR2 YYNGEE. Trimming took 0 bases from V and 1 from J, leaving 9 bases between them. CDR3 nucleotides: TGTGCCAGCAGCGTAGGCGGCCCCCGCACAGATACGCAGTATTTT. Protein product: CASSVGGPRTDTQYF.

The V gene is TRBV10-3, the J gene TRBJ2-2; D not resolved. The V and J ends lost 3 bases and 6 bases respectively, with 14 bases between them. Per germline, CDR1 ENHRY and CDR2 SYGVKD. The length of the CDR3 is 15 residues. The CDR3 spells CAISDPLYFAGELFF. DNA for the CDR3: TGTGCCATCAGTGATCCTCTATACTTCGCCGGGGAGCTGTTTTTT.

V is TRBV6-6 and J is TRBJ2-1; 10 nucleotides agree with TRBD2. The J segment lost 8 bases and the V segment lost 5 bases, leaving 6 bases of the junction unmatched. The CDR3 is 14 residues long. Germline V gives CDR1 MNHNY, CDR2 SVGAGI (reference sequence). CDR3 residues: CASSTGTSAYEQFF. CDR3 sequence (DNA): TGTGCCAGCAGTACCGGGACTAGCGCATATGAGCAGTTCTTC.

V gene TRBV5-6 combines with J gene TRBJ2-7; D might be TRBD2 (5 bases). Germline V gives CDR1 SGHDT, CDR2 YYEEEE. CDR3 length: 13 amino acids. Trimming pared 0 bases from V and 7 bases from J, leaving 11 bases between. The CDR3 DNA follows: TGTGCCAGCAGCTTGGGGACGGGATATGAGCAGTACTTC. Translation gives CASSLGTGYEQYF.

The chain joins TRBV5-1 to TRBJ2-5; TRBD2 is a possible D gene (5 bases). The V gene lost 1 base and the J gene lost 5 bases, with 12 bases spanning the gap. This CDR3 is 14 amino acids long. The germline V gene encodes CDR1 SGHRS and CDR2 YFSETQ. The CDR3, as DNA: TGCGCCAGCAGCTTGAGCCTAGGCGGGGAGACCCAGTACTTC. This encodes CASSLSLGGETQYF.

This chain uses TRBV6-1 with TRBJ1-4, with no clear D. CDR1 and CDR2 from the germline V gene are MNHNS and SASEGT. The CDR3 sequence is 17 residues long. Trimming took off 0 bases at V and 3 bases at J, with 14 bases between the two ends. Written as DNA, the CDR3 is TGTGCCAGCAGTGAAGCCCTCTCCCCCCTAGCTAATGAAAAACTGTTTTTT. The encoded protein is CASSEALSPLANEKLFF.

In DNA form, the CDR3 reads TGCGCCAGCAGCCAGCAGGGCCAAGAGACCCAGTACTTC. Translation: CASSQQGQETQYF. The rearrangement links TRBV4-1 to TRBJ2-5, with a possible D match to TRBD1 (5 bases). CDR1 is MGHRA, CDR2 YSYEKL, per germline. CDR3 size: 13 residues. With 3 bases removed from V and 1 base from J, the gap between germline ends came to 6 bases.

CDR3 amino acids: CASSSTGGRDTQYF. The CDR3 DNA reads TGTGCCAGCAGTAGCACAGGGGGCAGAGATACGCAGTATTTT. The rearrangement joins TRBV2 to TRBJ2-3, with 9 bases lining up with TRBD1. Germline V gene data show CDR1 as SNHLY and CDR2 as FYNNEI. The CDR3 contains 14 residues. Unmatched junction bases numbered 5, after V lost 5 bases and J lost 5 bases.

CDR3 sequence reads: CASSVVETSSTDTQYF. The CDR3 bases are TGTGCCAGCAGCGTAGTAGAGACTTCGAGCACAGATACGCAGTATTTT. The chain recombines TRBV9 with TRBJ2-3, with D unresolved. The V gene's germline CDR1 is SGDLS and CDR2 YYNGEE. The CDR3 runs to 16 residues. Trimming stripped 0 bases from V and 0 bases from J, with 11 bases between. The whole variable domain, remainder taken from reference TRBV9 and TRBJ2-3, is DSGVTQTPKHLITATGQRVTLRCSPRSGDLSVYWYQQSLDQGLQFLIQYYNGEERAKGNILERFSAQQFPDLHSELNLSSLELGDSALYFCASSVVETSSTDTQYFGPGTRLTVL.

V gene TRBV6-5 combines with J gene TRBJ1-2, with TRBD1 as a possible D gene (5 bases). CDR1 is MNHEY and CDR2 is SVGAGI in the germline V gene. The CDR3 spans 16 residues. V was shortened by 2 bases and J by 0 bases, with 13 bases between the two germline ends. CDR3 amino acids: CASSYLGQIANYGYTF. CDR3 coding DNA: TGTGCCAGCAGTTACCTAGGACAAATAGCTAACTATGGCTACACCTTC.

The V and J genes are TRBV4-1 and TRBJ2-7; TRBD1 aligns across 9 bases. The V and J ends lost 1 base and 4 bases, in that order; junction bases with no gene match: 8. Germline values: CDR1 MGHRA, CDR2 YSYEKL. The CDR3 extends over 16 amino acids. The CDR3 here is CASSQGPGQGQYEQYF. For the CDR3, the DNA is TGCGCCAGCAGCCAAGGCCCGGGACAGGGCCAGTACGAGCAGTACTTC.

The rearrangement links TRBV6-1 to TRBJ2-1, with 10 bases aligning to TRBD2. V shed 6 bases and J 8 bases; nucleotides not matched to a gene: 10. CDR1 and CDR2 from the germline V gene are MNHNS and SASEGT. The CDR3 contains 15 residues. The CDR3 here is CASSRTSGNSDEQFF. CDR3 nucleotides: TGTGCCAGCAGCCGAACTAGCGGGAATTCCGATGAGCAGTTCTTC.

J is TRBJ1-5 and V is TRBV7-2, with 11 bases fitting TRBD1. This CDR3 has 15 residues. V lost 4 bases to trimming and J lost 5 bases; unmatched junction nucleotides: 4. Germline V gene sequence: CDR1 SGHTA, CDR2 FQGNSA. The CDR3 region is CASSSGQGAYQPQHF. The CDR3 region has the DNA TGTGCCAGCAGCTCTGGACAGGGGGCATATCAGCCCCAGCATTTT.

The chain is built from TRBV29-1 and TRBJ1-1; D gene ambiguous. CDR1 and CDR2 from the germline V gene are SQVTM and ANQGSEA. The CDR3 contains 13 residues. Between the trimmed V and J ends, which lost 4 bases and 0 bases, there was a span of 9 bases. The CDR3 here is CSVVTRLNTEAFF. The CDR3 DNA sequence: TGCAGCGTTGTAACCAGATTGAACACTGAAGCTTTCTTT.

The chain joins TRBV28 to TRBJ2-2; D possibly corresponds to TRBD2 (6 bases). V was cut by 8 bases and J by 5 bases, with 12 bases left in between. Per the germline V gene, CDR1 is MDHEN and CDR2 is SYDVKM. This CDR3 contains 13 residues. The CDR3 sequence is CASGGEVTGELFF. The CDR3 bases are TGTGCCAGCGGAGGGGAGGTGACCGGGGAGCTGTTTTTT.

The chain recombines TRBV5-1 with TRBJ2-2; possibly TRBD2 for D (5 bases). The germline V and J ends were trimmed by 0 bases and 5 bases, with 14 bases remaining between them. Germline V gene lookup returns CDR1 SGHRS and CDR2 YFSETQ. CDR3 length: 16 amino acids. DNA for the CDR3: TGCGCCAGCAGCTTGGGGGATACGGGGTCGACCGGGGAGCTGTTTTTT. It encodes CASSLGDTGSTGELFF.

The V gene is TRBV28, the J gene TRBJ2-7; no clear D. The CDR3 loop spans 14 amino acids. The ends were cut back, 1 base at V and 2 bases at J, with 9 bases in the middle. The germline V gene encodes CDR1 MDHEN and CDR2 SYDVKM. The CDR3 DNA sequence: TGTGCCAGCAGTTTATTAAGTCCTACCTACGAGCAGTACTTC. Translation gives CASSLLSPTYEQYF.

The chain couples TRBV12-5 to TRBJ2-1; TRBD2 agrees at 7 bases. Germline CDR1 LGHNT, CDR2 FRNRAP. The CDR3 loop spans 14 amino acids. V shed 1 base and J 9 bases; nucleotides not matched to a gene: 6. The DNA of the CDR3 is TGTGCTAGTGGTTTGGGCGGGAGCTGGGGTGAGCAGTTCTTC. Protein product: CASGLGGSWGEQFF.

Only one count was recorded for this clone. This chain uses TRBV7-9 with TRBJ2-7; 8 positions agree with TRBD1. V lost 5 bases, J lost 4 bases, and 4 bases stayed unmatched. This CDR3 has 13 residues. Germline CDR1 SEHNR, CDR2 FQNEAQ (reference sequence). Here the CDR3 reads CASSQTGVYEQYF. CDR3 coding DNA: TGTGCCAGCAGCCAGACAGGGGTGTACGAGCAGTACTTC.

There are a few counts of this clone. The chain is built from TRBV6-5 and TRBJ1-2, with 8 bases matching TRBD1. V was clipped by 5 bases and J by 7 bases; unmatched bases: 12. Germline V gene data show CDR1 as MNHEY and CDR2 as SVGAGI. This CDR3 has 15 residues. CDR3 nucleotides: TGTGCCAGCAGTCAGAGAAACAGGGGGAAAGGTGGCTACACCTTC. Its translation is CASSQRNRGKGGYTF.

The J gene is TRBJ2-1, the V gene TRBV5-4; the D is unclear. The CDR3 totals 11 residues. With 4 bases removed from V and 4 bases from J, the gap between germline ends came to 3 bases. CDR1 is SGHNT and CDR2 is YYREEE in the germline V gene (reference sequence). The CDR3 DNA follows: TGTGCCAGCAGCACTTACAATGAGCAGTTCTTC. Protein sequence: CASSTYNEQFF.

The chain uses TRBV2 and TRBJ1-5; D might be TRBD1 (5 bases). Between the trimmed V and J ends, which lost 4 bases and 4 bases, there was a span of 17 bases. This CDR3 is built from 16 residues. CDR1 is SNHLY, CDR2 FYNNEI, per germline. CDR3 sequence reads: CASSGGGVSLNQPQHF. The CDR3 DNA sequence: TGTGCCAGCAGTGGGGGAGGGGTATCCTTAAATCAGCCCCAGCATTTT.